This T cell receptor (beta chain) came from a study of T cell responses to AZD1222 COVID-19 vaccine. The germline CDR1 and CDR2 sequences are KGHSH and LQKENI. The germline V and J ends were trimmed by 1 base and 0 bases, with 12 bases remaining between them. The CDR3 is 17 amino acids. Some clones are missing from TCRdb's copy, which holds only in-frame ones; the method was immunoSEQ multiplex PCR. The sample lists 150,000 or so clones, about 92% occurring once. The receptor was isolated from an adult in good health. The gene calls are TRBV18 and TRBJ1-4; D not resolved. The sample consisted of peripheral blood, taken on day 0 of AZD1222 vaccination. The CDR3 coding sequence is TGTGCCAGCTCACCACAGTTGGCGGGGTCAACTAATGAAAAACTGTTTTTT. Protein product: CASSPQLAGSTNEKLFF.